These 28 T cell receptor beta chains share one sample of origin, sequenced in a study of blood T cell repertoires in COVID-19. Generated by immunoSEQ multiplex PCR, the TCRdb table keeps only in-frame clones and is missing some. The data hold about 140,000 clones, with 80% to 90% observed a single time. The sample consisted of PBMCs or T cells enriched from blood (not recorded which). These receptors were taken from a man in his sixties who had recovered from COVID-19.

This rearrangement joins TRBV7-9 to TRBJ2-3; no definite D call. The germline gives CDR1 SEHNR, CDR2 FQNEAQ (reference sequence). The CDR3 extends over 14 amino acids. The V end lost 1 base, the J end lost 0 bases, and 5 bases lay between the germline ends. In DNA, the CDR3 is TGTGCCAGCAGCTTAGTAGATAGCACAGATACGCAGTATTTT. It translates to CASSLVDSTDTQYF.

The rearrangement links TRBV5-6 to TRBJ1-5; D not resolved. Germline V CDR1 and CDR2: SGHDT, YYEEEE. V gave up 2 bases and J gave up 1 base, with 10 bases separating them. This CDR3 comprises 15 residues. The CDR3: CASSFRRESNQPQHF. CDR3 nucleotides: TGTGCCAGCAGCTTCAGGCGGGAGAGCAATCAGCCCCAGCATTTT.

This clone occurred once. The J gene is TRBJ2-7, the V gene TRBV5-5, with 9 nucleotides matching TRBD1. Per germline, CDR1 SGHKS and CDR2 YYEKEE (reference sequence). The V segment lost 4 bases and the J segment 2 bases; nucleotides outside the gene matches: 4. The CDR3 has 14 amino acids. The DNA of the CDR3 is TGTGCCAGCAGCCCCGGGACAGGGCCCTACGAGCAGTACTTC. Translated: CASSPGTGPYEQYF.

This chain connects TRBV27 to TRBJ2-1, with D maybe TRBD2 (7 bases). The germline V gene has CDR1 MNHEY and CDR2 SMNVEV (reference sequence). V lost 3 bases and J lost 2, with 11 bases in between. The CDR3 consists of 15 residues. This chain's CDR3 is CASSFSGGAYNEQFF. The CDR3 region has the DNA TGTGCCAGCAGTTTTTCGGGGGGCGCCTACAATGAGCAGTTCTTC.

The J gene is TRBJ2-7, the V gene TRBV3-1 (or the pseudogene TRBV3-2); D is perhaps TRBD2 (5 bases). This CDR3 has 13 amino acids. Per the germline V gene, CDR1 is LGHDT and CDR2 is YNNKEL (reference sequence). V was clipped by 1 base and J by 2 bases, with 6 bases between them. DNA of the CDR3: TGTGCCAGCAGCCAAGCGGGGACCTACGAGCAGTACTTC. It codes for CASSQAGTYEQYF.

The DNA of the CDR3 is TGCGCCAGCAGCACCTTAGCGGGGGCCTCCGTGGGGGAGCAGTTCTTC. Protein: CASSTLAGASVGEQFF. The V gene is TRBV5-1, the J gene TRBJ2-1; TRBD2 matches at 9 bases. CDR3 size: 16 residues. Per germline, CDR1 SGHRS and CDR2 YFSETQ. The ends lost 4 bases at V and 10 bases at J; junction bases unmatched: 15.

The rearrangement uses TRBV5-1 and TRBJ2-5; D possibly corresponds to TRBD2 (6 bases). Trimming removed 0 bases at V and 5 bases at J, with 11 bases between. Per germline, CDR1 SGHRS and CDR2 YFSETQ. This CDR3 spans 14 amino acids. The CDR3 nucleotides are TGCGCCAGCAGCTTGGCAGGGAGCGGGGAGACCCAGTACTTC. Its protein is CASSLAGSGETQYF.

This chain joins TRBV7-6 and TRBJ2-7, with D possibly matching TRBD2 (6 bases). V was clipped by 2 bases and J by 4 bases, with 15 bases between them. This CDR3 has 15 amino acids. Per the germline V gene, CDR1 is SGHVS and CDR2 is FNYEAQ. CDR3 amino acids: CASSLSQGGKYEQYF. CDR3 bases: TGTGCCAGCAGCTTAAGTCAGGGCGGGAAATACGAGCAGTACTTC.

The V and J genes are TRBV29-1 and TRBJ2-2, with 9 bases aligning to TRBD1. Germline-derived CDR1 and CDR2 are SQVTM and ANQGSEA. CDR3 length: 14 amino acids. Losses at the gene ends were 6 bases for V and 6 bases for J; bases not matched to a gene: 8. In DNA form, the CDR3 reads TGCAGCGTCGCCGGGACAGGGCAAGCCGGGGAGCTGTTTTTT. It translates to CSVAGTGQAGELFF.

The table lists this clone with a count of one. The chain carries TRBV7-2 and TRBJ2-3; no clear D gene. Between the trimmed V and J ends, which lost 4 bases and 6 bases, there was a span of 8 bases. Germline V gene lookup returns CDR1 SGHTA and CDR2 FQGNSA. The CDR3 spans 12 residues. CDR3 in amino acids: CASSSLVDTQYF. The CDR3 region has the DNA TGTGCCAGCAGCTCCCTCGTGGATACGCAGTATTTT.

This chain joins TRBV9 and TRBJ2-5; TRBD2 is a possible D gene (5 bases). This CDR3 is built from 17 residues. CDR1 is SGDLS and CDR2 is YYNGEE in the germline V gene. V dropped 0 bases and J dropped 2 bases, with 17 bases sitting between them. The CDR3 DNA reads TGTGCCAGCAGCGTAGGTGATAGCGCGCACCTGCAAGAGACCCAGTACTTC. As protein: CASSVGDSAHLQETQYF. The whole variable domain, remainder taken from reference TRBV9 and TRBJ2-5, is DSGVTQTPKHLITATGQRVTLRCSPRSGDLSVYWYQQSLDQGLQFLIQYYNGEERAKGNILERFSAQQFPDLHSELNLSSLELGDSALYFCASSVGDSAHLQETQYFGPGTRLLVL.

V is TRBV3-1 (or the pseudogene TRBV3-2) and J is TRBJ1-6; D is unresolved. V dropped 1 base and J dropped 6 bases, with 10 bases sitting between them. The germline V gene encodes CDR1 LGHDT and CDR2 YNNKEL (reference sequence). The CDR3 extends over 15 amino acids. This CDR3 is CASSQGRGGNSPLHF. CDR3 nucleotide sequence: TGTGCCAGCAGCCAAGGACGGGGTGGTAATTCACCCCTCCACTTT.

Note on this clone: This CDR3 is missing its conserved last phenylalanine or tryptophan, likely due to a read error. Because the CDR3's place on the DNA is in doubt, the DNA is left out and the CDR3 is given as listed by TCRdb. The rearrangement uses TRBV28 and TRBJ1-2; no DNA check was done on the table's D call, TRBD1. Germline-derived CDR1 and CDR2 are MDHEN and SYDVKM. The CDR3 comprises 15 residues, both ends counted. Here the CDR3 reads CASSSQPPGAPQWGP.

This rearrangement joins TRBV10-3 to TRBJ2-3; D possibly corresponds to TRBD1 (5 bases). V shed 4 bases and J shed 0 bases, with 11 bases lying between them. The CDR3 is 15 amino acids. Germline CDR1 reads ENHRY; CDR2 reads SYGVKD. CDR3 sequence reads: CAISATGISTDTQYF. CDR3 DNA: TGTGCCATCAGTGCAACAGGTATTAGCACAGATACGCAGTATTTT.

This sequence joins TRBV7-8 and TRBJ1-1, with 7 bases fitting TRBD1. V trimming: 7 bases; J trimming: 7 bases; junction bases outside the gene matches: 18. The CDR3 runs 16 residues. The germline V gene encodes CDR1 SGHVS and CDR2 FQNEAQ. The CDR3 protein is CASKQNRAGGLGEAFF. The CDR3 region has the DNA TGTGCCAGCAAACAAAACAGGGCAGGGGGTTTGGGTGAAGCTTTCTTT.

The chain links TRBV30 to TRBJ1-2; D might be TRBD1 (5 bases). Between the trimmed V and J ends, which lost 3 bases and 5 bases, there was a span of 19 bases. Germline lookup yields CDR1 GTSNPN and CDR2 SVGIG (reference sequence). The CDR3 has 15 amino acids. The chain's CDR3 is CAWRSEGWGKYGYTF. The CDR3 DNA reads TGTGCCTGGAGATCGGAGGGGTGGGGGAAGTATGGCTACACCTTC.

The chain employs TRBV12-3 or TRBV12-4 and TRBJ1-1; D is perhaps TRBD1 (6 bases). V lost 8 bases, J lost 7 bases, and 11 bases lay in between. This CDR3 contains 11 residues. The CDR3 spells CASARGGEAFF. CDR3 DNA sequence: TGTGCCAGCGCTCGAGGGGGTGAAGCTTTCTTT.

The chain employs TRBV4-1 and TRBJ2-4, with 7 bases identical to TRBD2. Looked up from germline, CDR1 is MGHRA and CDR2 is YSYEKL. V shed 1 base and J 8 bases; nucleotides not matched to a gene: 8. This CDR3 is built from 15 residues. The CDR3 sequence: CASSQGRGGSDIQYF. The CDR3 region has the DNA TGCGCCAGCAGCCAAGGGAGGGGCGGGAGCGACATTCAGTACTTC.

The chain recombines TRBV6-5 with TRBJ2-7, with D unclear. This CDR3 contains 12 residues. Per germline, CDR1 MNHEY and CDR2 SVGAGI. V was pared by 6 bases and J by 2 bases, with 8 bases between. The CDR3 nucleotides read TGTGCCAGCAGGACGGGTGCCTACGAGCAGTACTTC. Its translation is CASRTGAYEQYF.

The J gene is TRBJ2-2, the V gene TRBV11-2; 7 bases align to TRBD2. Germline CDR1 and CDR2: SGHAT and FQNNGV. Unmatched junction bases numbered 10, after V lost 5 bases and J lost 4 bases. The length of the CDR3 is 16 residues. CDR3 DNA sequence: TGTGCCAGCAGCCTTTTCACTAGCGTGGGCACCGGGGAGCTGTTTTTT. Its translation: CASSLFTSVGTGELFF.

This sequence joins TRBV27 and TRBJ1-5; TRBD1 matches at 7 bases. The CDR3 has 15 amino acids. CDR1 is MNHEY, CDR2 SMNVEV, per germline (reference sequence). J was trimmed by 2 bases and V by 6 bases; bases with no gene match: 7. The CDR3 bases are TGTGCCAGCAGATTAAACAGGGGCGGCAATCAGCCCCAGCATTTT. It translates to CASRLNRGGNQPQHF.

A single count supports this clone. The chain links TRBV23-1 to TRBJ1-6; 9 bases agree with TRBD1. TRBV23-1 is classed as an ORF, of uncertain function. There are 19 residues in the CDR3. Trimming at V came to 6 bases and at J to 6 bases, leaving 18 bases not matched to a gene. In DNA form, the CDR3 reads TGCGCCAGCAGCCCGGGAACTAAACCGACAGGGGGAAGTAATTCACCCCTCCACTTT. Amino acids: CASSPGTKPTGGSNSPLHF.

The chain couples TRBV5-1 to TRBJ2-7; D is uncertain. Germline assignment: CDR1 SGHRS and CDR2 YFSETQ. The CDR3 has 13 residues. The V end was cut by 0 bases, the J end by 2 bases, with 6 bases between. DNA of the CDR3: TGCGCCAGCAGCTTGGACGGTGCCTACGAGCAGTACTTC. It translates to CASSLDGAYEQYF.

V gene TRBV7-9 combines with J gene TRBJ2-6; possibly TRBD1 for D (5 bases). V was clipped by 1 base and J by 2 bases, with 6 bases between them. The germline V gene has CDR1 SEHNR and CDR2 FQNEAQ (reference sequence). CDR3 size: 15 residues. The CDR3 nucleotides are TGTGCCAGCAGCTTAGAGGGGACTGGGGCCAACGTCCTGACTTTC. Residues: CASSLEGTGANVLTF.

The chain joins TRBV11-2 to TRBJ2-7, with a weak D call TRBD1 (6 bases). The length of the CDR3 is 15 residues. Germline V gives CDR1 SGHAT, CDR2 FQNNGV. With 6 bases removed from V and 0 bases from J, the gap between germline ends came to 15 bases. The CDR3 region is CASSFGTPSSYEQYF. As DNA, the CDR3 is TGTGCCAGCAGTTTCGGGACACCTAGCTCCTACGAGCAGTACTTC.

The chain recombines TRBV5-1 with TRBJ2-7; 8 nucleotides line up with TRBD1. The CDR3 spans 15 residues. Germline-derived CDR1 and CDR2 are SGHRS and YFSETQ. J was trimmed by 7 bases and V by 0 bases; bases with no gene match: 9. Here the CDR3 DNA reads TGCGCCAGCAGCTTGGAGAGGACAGGGTATGAGGAGCAGTACTTC. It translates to CASSLERTGYEEQYF.

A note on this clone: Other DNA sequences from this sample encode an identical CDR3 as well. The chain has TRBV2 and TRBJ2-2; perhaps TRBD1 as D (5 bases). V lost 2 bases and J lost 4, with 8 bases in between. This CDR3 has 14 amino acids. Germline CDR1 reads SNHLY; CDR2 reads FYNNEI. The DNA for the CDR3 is TGTGCCAGCAGTGAACGACAGATCACCGGGGAGCTGTTTTTT. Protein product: CASSERQITGELFF.

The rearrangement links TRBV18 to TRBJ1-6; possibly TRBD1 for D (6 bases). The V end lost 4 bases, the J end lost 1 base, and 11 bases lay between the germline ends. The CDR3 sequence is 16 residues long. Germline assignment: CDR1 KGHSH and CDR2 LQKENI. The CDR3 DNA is TGTGCCAGCTCACGTGGGGGGGCGTCCTATAATTCACCCCTCCACTTT. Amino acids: CASSRGGASYNSPLHF.